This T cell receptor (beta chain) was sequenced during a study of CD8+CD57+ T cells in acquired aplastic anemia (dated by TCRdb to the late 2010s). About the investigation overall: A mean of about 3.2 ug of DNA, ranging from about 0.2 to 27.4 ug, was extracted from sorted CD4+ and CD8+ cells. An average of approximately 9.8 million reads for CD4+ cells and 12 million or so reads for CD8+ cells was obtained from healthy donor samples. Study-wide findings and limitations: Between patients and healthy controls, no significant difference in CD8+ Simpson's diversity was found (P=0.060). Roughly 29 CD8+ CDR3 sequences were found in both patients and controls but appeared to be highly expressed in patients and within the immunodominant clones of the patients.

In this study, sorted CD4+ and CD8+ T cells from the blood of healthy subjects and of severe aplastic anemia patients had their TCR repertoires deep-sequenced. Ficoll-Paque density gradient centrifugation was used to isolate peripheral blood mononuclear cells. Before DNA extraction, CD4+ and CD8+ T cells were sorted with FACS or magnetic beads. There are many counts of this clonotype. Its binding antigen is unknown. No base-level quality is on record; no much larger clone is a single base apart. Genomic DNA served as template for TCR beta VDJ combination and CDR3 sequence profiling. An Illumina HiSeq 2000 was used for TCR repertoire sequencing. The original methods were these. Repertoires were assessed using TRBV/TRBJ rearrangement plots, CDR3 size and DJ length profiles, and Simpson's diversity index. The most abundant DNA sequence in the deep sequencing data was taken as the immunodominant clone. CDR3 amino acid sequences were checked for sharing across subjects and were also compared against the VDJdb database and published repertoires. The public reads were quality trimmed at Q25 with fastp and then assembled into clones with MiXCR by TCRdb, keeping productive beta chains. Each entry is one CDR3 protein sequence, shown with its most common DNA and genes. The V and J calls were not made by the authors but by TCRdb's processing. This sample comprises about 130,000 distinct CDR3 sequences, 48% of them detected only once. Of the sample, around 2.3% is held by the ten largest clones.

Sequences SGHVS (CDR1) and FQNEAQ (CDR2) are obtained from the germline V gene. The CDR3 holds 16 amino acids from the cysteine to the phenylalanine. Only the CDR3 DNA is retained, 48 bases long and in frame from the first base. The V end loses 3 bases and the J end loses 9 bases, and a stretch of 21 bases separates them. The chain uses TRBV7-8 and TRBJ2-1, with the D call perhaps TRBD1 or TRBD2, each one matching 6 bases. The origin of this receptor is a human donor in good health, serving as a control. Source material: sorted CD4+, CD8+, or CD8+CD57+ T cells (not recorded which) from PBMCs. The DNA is TGTGCCAGCAGCTTGAGGGGGGTAGGAGGATTTAGTGAGCAGTTCTTC. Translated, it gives CASSLRGVGGFSEQFF. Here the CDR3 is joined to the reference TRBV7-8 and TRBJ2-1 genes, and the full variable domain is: GAGVSQSPRYKVAKRGQDVALRCDPISGHVSLFWYQQALGQGPEFLTYFQNEAQLDKSGLPSDRFFAERPEGSVSTLKIQRTQQEDSAVYLCASSLRGVGGFSEQFFGPGTRLTVL.